In its sample, the clone carrying this TCR beta chain was seen a few times. The data belong to a study of OX40 agonist ivuxolimab in advanced cancers. This CDR3 is built from 12 residues. Per germline, CDR1 SEHNR and CDR2 FQNEAQ (reference sequence). V lost 3 bases, J lost 7 bases, and 7 bases lay in between. Assay: immunoSEQ multiplex PCR; the TCRdb copy retains only in-frame clones and omits some. The data contain 41,000 or so clones, 70% to 90% of them singletons. Here the sequenced sample was CD4+ or CD8+ T cells sorted from blood, taken in a trial of the OX40 agonist ivuxolimab. This chain uses TRBV7-9 with TRBJ1-5; a weak D match, TRBD1 (5 bases). This receptor was taken from an adult with an advanced solid tumor such as melanoma, head and neck, liver or kidney cancer. DNA for the CDR3: TGTGCCAGCAGCTTCGGGGGACAGCCCCAGCATTTT. This sequence encodes CASSFGGQPQHF.